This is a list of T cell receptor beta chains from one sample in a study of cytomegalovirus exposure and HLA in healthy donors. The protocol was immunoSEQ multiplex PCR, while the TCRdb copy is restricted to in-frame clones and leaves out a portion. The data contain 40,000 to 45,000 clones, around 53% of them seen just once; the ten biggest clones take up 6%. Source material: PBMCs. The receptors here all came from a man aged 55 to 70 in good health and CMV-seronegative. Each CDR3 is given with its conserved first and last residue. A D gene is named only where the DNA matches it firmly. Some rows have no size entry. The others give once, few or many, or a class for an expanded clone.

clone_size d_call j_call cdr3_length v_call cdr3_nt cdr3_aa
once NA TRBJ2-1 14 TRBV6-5 TGTGCCAGCACCGACCGAGGGAGGTGGAATGAGCAGTTCTTC CASTDRGRWNEQFF
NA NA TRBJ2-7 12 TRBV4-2 TGTGCCAGCAGCCATCCGGGCTACGAGCAGTACTTC CASSHPGYEQYF
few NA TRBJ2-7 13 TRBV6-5 TGTGCCAGCCGTTTACTGGGGAGGTACGAGCAGTACTTC CASRLLGRYEQYF
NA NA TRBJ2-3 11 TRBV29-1 TGCAGCGGGCGGGTCTCAGATACGCAGTATTTT CSGRVSDTQYF
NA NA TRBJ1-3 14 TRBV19 TGTGCCAGTAGCCGGGGGGACTCTGGAAACACCATATATTTT CASSRGDSGNTIYF
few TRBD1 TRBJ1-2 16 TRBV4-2 TGTGCCAGCAGCCTCGAAGATACCGGGACAGCCTATGGCTACACCTTC CASSLEDTGTAYGYTF
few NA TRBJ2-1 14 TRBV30 TGTGCCTGGGGAAGCGGTTCGTCCTACAATGAGCAGTTCTTC CAWGSGSSYNEQFF
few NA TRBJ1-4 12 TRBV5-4 TGTGCCAGCAGCTTGCGGGGAGAAAAACTGTTTTTT CASSLRGEKLFF
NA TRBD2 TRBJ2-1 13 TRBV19 TGTGCCACTCGCTTCGGGAGGTGGAATGAGCAGTTCTTC CATRFGRWNEQFF
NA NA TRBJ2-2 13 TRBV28 TGTGCCAGCAGAAACAGGGCACCCGGGGAGCTGTTTTTT CASRNRAPGELFF
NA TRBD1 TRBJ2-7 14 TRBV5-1 TGCGCCAGCAGCTTGTCGACAGGGGGCTACGAGCAGTACTTC CASSLSTGGYEQYF
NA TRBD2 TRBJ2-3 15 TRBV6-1 TGTGCCAGCAGTCCTCTAGCGGGAGGTATAGATACGCAGTATTTT CASSPLAGGIDTQYF
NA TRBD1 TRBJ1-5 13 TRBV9 TGTGCCGGAATGGGACAGGGGGGTCAGCCCCAGCATTTT CAGMGQGGQPQHF
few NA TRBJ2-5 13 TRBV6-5 TGTGCCAGCAGTTACGCGAGCAAAGAGACCCAGTACTTC CASSYASKETQYF
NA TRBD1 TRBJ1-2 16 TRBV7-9 TGTGCCAGCAGCCTAAACCTAGGACCAGGGGGCGGTGGCTACACCTTC CASSLNLGPGGGGYTF
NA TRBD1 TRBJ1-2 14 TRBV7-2 TGTGCCAGCAGCTTAACAGGGGGAGGCTATGGCTACACCTTC CASSLTGGGYGYTF
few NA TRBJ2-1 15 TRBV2 TGTGCCAGCAGCGCAAACACGGGCAGGGAGGAAGAGCAGTTCTTC CASSANTGREEEQFF
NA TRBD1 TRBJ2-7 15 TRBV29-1 TGCAGCGTTCTCGTTGGACAGGGTTTAACCTACGAGCAGTACTTC CSVLVGQGLTYEQYF
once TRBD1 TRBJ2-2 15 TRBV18 TGTGCCAGCTCACCACCGGACAGGGTGACCGGGGAGCTGTTTTTT CASSPPDRVTGELFF
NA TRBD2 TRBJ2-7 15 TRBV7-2 TGTGCCAGCAGCTTAGCGACTAGCGTTCCCTACGAGCAGTACTTC CASSLATSVPYEQYF
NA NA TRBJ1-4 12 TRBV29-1 TGCAGCGTTGGACAGACTAATGAAAAACTGTTTTTT CSVGQTNEKLFF
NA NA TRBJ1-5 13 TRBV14 TGTGCCAGCAGCCAAGATCTCGATCAGCCCCAGCATTTT CASSQDLDQPQHF
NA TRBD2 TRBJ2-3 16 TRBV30 TGTGCCTGGAGTTTAACCGGGACTAGCGGGATAGATACGCAGTATTTT CAWSLTGTSGIDTQYF
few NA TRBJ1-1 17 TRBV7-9 TGTGCCAGCAGCCCCACCCCGGGACTTTCCAAGGGCACTGAAGCTTTCTTT CASSPTPGLSKGTEAFF
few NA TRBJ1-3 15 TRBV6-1 TGTGCCAGCACCCTTCTGACCGGAGAAGGAAACACCATATATTTT CASTLLTGEGNTIYF
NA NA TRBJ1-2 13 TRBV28 TGTGCCAGCAGTTTCAGGGGCGGCTATGGCTACACCTTC CASSFRGGYGYTF
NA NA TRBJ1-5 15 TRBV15 TGTGCCACCAGCAGAAGGGGCGTTGGTAACAGGCCGGGCATTTTT CATSRRGVGNRPGIF